The 6 T cell receptor beta chains given below trace back to one sample, sequenced in a study of blood T cell repertoires in COVID-19. Generated by immunoSEQ multiplex PCR, the TCRdb table keeps only in-frame clones and is missing some. The table has over 150,000 clones, roughly 80% seen once. The sequenced sample consisted of peripheral blood. These receptors all stem from a human donor in a cohort sampled during active COVID-19.

The chain recombines TRBV7-6 with TRBJ1-5; 8 nucleotides agree with TRBD1. The CDR3 is 15 amino acids. The ends lost 3 bases at V and 2 bases at J; junction bases unmatched: 3. Germline assignment: CDR1 SGHVS and CDR2 FNYEAQ. CDR3 protein: CASSLGQDGNQPQHF. As DNA, the CDR3 is TGTGCCAGCAGCTTGGGACAGGACGGCAATCAGCCCCAGCATTTT.

The chain is built from TRBV4-2 and TRBJ2-7; 8 positions match TRBD1. Germline V gene sequence: CDR1 LGHNA, CDR2 YNFKEQ. With V trimmed by 7 bases and J by 6 bases, 8 bases remained unmatched. The CDR3 spans 13 residues. CDR3 residues: CASTGTGSGEQYF. Here the CDR3 DNA reads TGTGCCAGCACCGGGACAGGCTCAGGCGAGCAGTACTTC.

The J gene is TRBJ2-2, the V gene TRBV9, with TRBD2 as a possible D gene (5 bases). V was pared by 3 bases and J by 4 bases, with 19 bases between. The CDR3 covers 17 residues. Germline V gene sequence: CDR1 SGDLS, CDR2 YYNGEE. This chain's CDR3 is CASSGNTGVEITGELFF. For the CDR3, the DNA is TGTGCCAGCAGCGGGAACACCGGGGTAGAAATCACCGGGGAGCTGTTTTTT.

The chain recombines TRBV27 with TRBJ2-7; D is ambiguous. CDR1 and CDR2 (germline): MNHEY, SMNVEV (reference sequence). V lost 3 bases and J lost 4, with 10 bases in between. The CDR3 totals 13 residues. CDR3 DNA sequence: TGTGCCAGCAGTTTTGGTTCCGGGTACGAGCAGTACTTC. It encodes CASSFGSGYEQYF.

The chain joins TRBV5-1 to TRBJ2-2; D ambiguous. Per germline, CDR1 SGHRS and CDR2 YFSETQ. Between the trimmed V and J ends, which lost 0 bases and 7 bases, there was a span of 4 bases. CDR3 size: 12 residues. CDR3 region: CASSLGGGELFF. CDR3 bases: TGCGCCAGCAGCTTGGGAGGCGGGGAGCTGTTTTTT.

The rearrangement uses TRBV6-2 or TRBV6-3 and TRBJ1-2; D not certain. The CDR3 is 15 residues long. Germline loops: CDR1 MNHEY, CDR2 SVGEGT. The V gene lost 2 bases and the J gene lost 5 bases, with 15 bases spanning the gap. The CDR3 sequence: CASSYPAGRAYGYTF. The CDR3 nucleotides read TGTGCCAGCAGTTACCCTGCGGGCAGAGCATATGGCTACACCTTC.